The 9 T cell receptor beta chains below come from one sample, sequenced in a study of beta chain features in type 1 diabetes. Every bit of the isolated RNA underwent reverse transcription, so sequencing read expressed TCRB transcripts. Libraries were prepared by immunoSEQ multiplex PCR; TCRdb keeps only in-frame clonotypes and omits some of them. Here the sample spans hundreds of thousands of clones, about 32% being singletons. Source material: naive CD4+ T cells from blood. These TCRs come from a man aged 18 to 29 in good health.

This clone came up a few times. This chain connects TRBV7-9 to TRBJ2-7; 7 bases map to TRBD1. Germline V lookup: CDR1 SEHNR, CDR2 FQNEAQ (reference sequence). The CDR3 length is 12 residues. V gave up 6 bases and J gave up 5 bases; unmatched junction bases: 4. The CDR3 reads CASSDRDHEQYF. CDR3 nucleotide sequence: TGTGCCAGCAGTGACAGGGACCACGAGCAGTACTTC.

This clone has only a few counts. The genes are TRBV5-1 and TRBJ2-2, with a weak D call TRBD2 (5 bases). Germline CDR1 and CDR2: SGHRS and YFSETQ. The CDR3 spans 15 residues. V was trimmed by 1 base and J by 10 bases, leaving 17 bases between them. The CDR3 reads CASSLPTVGGLELFF. CDR3 sequence (DNA): TGCGCCAGCAGCTTGCCAACTGTCGGAGGCTTGGAGCTGTTTTTT.

In DNA, the CDR3 is TGTGCCTGGAGTCGGACAGGGGGCGGTTACGAGCAGTACTTC. Translated, it gives CAWSRTGGGYEQYF. V is TRBV30 and J is TRBJ2-7, with 11 bases aligning to TRBD1. CDR3 size: 14 residues. The J segment lost 4 bases and the V segment lost 2 bases, leaving 4 bases of the junction unmatched. From germline, CDR1 is GTSNPN and CDR2 SVGIG (reference sequence).

This chain joins TRBV18 and TRBJ2-3, with 14 bases identical to TRBD2. This CDR3 contains 16 residues. With V trimmed by 3 bases and J by 4 bases, 3 bases remained unmatched. CDR1 KGHSH and CDR2 LQKENI come from the germline V gene. CDR3 in amino acids: CASSPTGLAGADTQYF. The CDR3 nucleotides read TGTGCCAGCTCACCGACGGGACTAGCGGGAGCAGATACGCAGTATTTT.

The rearrangement joins TRBV30 to TRBJ1-2; possibly TRBD1 for D (5 bases). Germline assignment: CDR1 GTSNPN and CDR2 SVGIG (reference sequence). This CDR3 spans 12 amino acids. The V gene lost 1 base and the J gene lost 4 bases, with 7 bases spanning the gap. CDR3 amino acids: CAWSGDGYGYTF. In nucleotides, the CDR3 is TGTGCCTGGAGTGGGGACGGCTATGGCTACACCTTC.

This chain joins TRBV29-1 and TRBJ2-3, with 7 bases identical to TRBD2. The germline V gene has CDR1 SQVTM and CDR2 ANQGSEA. J was trimmed by 1 base and V by 7 bases; bases with no gene match: 11. The CDR3 contains 15 residues. In DNA form, the CDR3 reads TGCAGCGCCAGAGTGGGCGGGGGAGGCACAGATACGCAGTATTTT. This codes for CSARVGGGGTDTQYF.

The chain has TRBV7-2 and TRBJ2-7; tentatively, D is TRBD1 or TRBD2 (5 bases each). The ends were cut back, 5 bases at V and 6 bases at J, with 17 bases in the middle. CDR1 and CDR2 (germline): SGHTA, FQGNSA. The CDR3 runs 14 residues. CDR3 DNA: TGTGCCAGCAGCCCGGGGCCCGGGGCCCTCGAGCAGTACTTC. This gives the protein CASSPGPGALEQYF. Full variable domain (missing parts from reference TRBV7-2 and TRBJ2-7): GAGVSQSPSNKVTEKGKDVELRCDPISGHTALYWYRQSLGQGLEFLIYFQGNSAPDKSGLPSDRFSAERTGGSVSTLTIQRTQQEDSAVYLCASSPGPGALEQYFGPGTRLTVT.

This clone has only one observation. One junction end does not reproduce the germline sequence, and a read error may be involved. The chain couples TRBV7-2 to TRBJ1-2; D not certain. The length of the CDR3 is 13 residues. Germline CDR1 SGHTA, CDR2 FQGNSA. The DNA for the CDR3 is TGTGCCAGCACCTTACTTGCTAACTATGGCTACACCTTC. Translation: CASTLLANYGYTF.

This clone has more than one count but fewer than ten. The V call is TRBV29-1, the J call TRBJ2-1; 10 bases map to TRBD2. CDR1 SQVTM and CDR2 ANQGSEA come from the germline V gene. Trimming cost V 0 bases and J 8 bases; bases outside gene matches: 7. The CDR3 is made up of 15 amino acids. The CDR3 here is CSVEDWASGSYEQFF. In DNA form, the CDR3 reads TGCAGCGTTGAAGATTGGGCTAGCGGGAGCTATGAGCAGTTCTTC.